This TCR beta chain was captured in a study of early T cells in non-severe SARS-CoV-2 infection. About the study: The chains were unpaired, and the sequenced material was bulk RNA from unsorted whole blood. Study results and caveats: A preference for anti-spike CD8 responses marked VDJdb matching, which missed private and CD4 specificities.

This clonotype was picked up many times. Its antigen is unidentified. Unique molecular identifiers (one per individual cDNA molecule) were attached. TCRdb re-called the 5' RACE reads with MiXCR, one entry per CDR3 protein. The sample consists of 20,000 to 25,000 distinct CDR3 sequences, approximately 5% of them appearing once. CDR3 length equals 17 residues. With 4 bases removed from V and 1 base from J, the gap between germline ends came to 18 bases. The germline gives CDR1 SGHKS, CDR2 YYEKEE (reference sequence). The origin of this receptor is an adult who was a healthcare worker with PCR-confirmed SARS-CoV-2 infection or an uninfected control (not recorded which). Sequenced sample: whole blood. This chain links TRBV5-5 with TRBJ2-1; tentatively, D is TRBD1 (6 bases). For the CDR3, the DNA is TGTGCCAGCAGCAAAACCCAGGACAGATTTTCCTACAATGAGCAGTTCTTC. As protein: CASSKTQDRFSYNEQFF.